What follows is one TCR beta chain and its context. Antigen: not known. TCRdb keeps only in-frame clones here, not all; method: immunoSEQ multiplex PCR. The sample holds tens of thousands of clones, around 90% seen once. This record belongs to a study of T cells in localized non-small cell lung cancer. Study-level findings and limits: The study linked higher blood T cell density to longer overall survival. Median roughly 57 top-100 tumor clones were shared with paired adjacent lung.

This TCR was recovered from a woman aged 40 to 75 with stage I squamous cell lung carcinoma. This material consisted of peripheral blood, taken before any cancer treatment.

In DNA form, the CDR3 reads TGTGCCAGCAGCCAAAGCGGGGGGCCCCTCTACGAGCAGTACTTC. Residues: CASSQSGGPLYEQYF. This chain uses TRBV5-6 with TRBJ2-7; 9 positions match TRBD2. V lost 4 bases and J lost 3; bases outside the gene matches: 8. CDR3 length: 15 amino acids. Germline V gene data show CDR1 as SGHDT and CDR2 as YYEEEE. The whole variable domain, remainder taken from reference TRBV5-6 and TRBJ2-7, is DAGVTQSPTHLIKTRGQQVTLRCSPKSGHDTVSWYQQALGQGPQFIFQYYEEEERQRGNFPDRFSGHQFPNYSSELNVNALLLGDSALYLCASSQSGGPLYEQYFGPGTRLTVT.